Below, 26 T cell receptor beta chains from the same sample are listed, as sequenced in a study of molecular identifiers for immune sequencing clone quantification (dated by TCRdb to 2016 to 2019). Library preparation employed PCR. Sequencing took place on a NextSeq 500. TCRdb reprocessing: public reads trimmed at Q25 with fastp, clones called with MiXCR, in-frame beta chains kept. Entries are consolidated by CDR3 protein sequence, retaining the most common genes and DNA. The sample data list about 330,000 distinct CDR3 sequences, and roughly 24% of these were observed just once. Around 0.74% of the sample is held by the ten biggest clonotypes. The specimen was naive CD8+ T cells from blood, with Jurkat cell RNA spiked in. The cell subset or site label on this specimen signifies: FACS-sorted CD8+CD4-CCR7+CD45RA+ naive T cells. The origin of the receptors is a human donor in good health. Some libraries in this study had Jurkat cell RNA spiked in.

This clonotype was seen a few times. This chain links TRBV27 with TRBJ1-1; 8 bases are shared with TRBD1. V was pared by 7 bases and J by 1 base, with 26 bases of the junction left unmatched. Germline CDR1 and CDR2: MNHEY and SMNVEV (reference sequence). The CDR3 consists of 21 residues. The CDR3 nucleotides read TGTGCCAGCATCCCAACAGGGGCAGGGGGCCTCGAAATGGCAAAGAACACTGAAGCTTTCTTT. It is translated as CASIPTGAGGLEMAKNTEAFF.

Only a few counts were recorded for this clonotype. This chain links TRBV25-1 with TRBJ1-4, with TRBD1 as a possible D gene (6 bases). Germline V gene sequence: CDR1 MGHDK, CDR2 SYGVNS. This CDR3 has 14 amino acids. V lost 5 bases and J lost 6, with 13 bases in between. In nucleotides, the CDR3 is TGTGCCAGCAGTCCTTGGGGGGCCGATGAAAAACTGTTTTTT. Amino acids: CASSPWGADEKLFF.

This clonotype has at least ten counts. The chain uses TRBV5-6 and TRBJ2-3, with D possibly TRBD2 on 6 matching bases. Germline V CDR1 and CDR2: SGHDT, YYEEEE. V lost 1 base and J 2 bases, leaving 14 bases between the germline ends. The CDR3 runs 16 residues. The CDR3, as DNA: TGTGCCAGCAGCTTGAGGCTTGCGGGAAACACAGATACGCAGTATTTT. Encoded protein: CASSLRLAGNTDTQYF.

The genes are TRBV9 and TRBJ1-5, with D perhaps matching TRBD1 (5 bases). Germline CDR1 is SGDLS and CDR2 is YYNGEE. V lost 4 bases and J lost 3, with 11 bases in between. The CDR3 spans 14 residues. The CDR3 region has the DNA TGTGCCAGCAGCCCAGGGAGCTCCAATCAGCCCCAGCATTTT. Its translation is CASSPGSSNQPQHF.

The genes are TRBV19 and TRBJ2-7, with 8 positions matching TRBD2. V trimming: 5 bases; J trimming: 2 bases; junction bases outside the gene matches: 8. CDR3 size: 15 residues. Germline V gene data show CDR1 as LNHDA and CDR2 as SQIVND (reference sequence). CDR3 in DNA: TGTGCCAGTAGTGTAATAGCGGGGCCAACCTACGAGCAGTACTTC. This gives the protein CASSVIAGPTYEQYF.

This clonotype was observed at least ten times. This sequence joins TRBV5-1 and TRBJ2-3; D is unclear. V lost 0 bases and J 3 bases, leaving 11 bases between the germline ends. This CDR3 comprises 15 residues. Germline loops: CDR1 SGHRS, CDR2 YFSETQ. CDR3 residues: CASSLVPDTTDTQYF. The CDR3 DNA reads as TGCGCCAGCAGCTTGGTACCGGATACAACAGATACGCAGTATTTT. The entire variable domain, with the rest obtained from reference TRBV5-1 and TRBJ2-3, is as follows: KAGVTQTPRYLIKTRGQQVTLSCSPISGHRSVSWYQQTPGQGLQFLFEYFSETQRNKGNFPGRFSGRQFSNSRSEMNVSTLELGDSALYLCASSLVPDTTDTQYFGPGTRLTVL.

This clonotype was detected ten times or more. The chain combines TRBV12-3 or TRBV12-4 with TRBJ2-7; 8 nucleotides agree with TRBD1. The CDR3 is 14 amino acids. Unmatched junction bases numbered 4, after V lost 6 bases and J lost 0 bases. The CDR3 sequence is CASRSGQDSYEQYF. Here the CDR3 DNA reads TGTGCCAGCAGATCGGGACAGGACTCCTACGAGCAGTACTTC.

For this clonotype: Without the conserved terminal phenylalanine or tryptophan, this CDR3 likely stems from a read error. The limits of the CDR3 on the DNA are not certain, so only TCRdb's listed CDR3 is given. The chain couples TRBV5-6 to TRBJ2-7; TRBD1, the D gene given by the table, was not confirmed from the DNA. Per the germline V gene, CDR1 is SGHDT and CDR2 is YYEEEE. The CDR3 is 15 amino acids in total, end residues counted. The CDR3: CASSLGFGTAYEQSY.

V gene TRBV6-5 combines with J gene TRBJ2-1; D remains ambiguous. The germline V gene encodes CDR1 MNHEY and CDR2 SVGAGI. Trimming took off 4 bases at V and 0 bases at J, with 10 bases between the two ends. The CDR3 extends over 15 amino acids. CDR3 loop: CASSWSGSSYNEQFF. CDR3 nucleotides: TGTGCCAGCAGTTGGTCAGGAAGCTCCTACAATGAGCAGTTCTTC.

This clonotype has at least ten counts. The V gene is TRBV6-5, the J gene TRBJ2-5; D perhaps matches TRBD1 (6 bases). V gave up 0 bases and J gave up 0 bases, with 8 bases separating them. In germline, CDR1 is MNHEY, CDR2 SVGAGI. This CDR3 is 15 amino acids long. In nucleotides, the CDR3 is TGTGCCAGCAGTTACTCGGGGGCAGACCAAGAGACCCAGTACTTC. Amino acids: CASSYSGADQETQYF.

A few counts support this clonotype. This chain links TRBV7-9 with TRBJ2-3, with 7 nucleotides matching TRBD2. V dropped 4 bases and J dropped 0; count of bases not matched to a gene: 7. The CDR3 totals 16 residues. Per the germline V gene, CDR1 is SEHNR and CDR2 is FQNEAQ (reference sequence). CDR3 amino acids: CASSSGTISSTDTQYF. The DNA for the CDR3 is TGTGCCAGCAGCTCCGGGACTATCTCTAGCACAGATACGCAGTATTTT.

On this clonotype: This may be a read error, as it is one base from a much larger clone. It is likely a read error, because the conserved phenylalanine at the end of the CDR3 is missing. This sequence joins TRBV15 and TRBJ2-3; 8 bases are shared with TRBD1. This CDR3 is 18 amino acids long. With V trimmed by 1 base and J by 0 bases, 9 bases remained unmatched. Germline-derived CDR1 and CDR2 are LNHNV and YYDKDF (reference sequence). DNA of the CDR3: TGTGCCACCAGCAGAGCGCCGGGGGACAGGTCTAGCACAGATACGCAGTATTTA. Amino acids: CATSRAPGDRSSTDTQYL.

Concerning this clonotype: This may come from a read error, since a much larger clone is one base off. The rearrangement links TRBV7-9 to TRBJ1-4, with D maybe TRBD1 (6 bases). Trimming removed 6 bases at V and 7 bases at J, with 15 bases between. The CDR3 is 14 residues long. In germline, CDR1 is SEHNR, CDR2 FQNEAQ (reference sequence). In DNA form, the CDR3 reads TGTGCCAGCAGTCTCGAACAGGGCGGTGAAAAACTGTTTTTT. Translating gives CASSLEQGGEKLFF.

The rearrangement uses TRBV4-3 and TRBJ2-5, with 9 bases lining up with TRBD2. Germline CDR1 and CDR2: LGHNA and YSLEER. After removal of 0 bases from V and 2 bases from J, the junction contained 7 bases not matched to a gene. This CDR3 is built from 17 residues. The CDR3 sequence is CASSQDLSGRNQETQYF. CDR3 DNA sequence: TGCGCCAGCAGCCAAGATCTAAGCGGGAGGAATCAAGAGACCCAGTACTTC.

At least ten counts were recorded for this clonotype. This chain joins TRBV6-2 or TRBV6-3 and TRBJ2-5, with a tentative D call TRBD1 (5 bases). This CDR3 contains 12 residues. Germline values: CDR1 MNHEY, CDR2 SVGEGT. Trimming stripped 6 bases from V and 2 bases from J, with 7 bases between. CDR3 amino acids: CASRTEQETQYF. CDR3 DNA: TGTGCCAGCAGGACAGAACAAGAGACCCAGTACTTC.

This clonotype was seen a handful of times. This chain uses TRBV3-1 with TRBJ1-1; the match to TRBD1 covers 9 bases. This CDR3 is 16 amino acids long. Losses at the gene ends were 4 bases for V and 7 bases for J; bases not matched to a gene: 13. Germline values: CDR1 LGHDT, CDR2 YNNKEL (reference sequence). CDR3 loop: CASSLLRDRADYEAFF. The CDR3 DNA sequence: TGTGCCAGCAGCCTACTCCGGGACAGGGCAGATTATGAAGCTTTCTTT.

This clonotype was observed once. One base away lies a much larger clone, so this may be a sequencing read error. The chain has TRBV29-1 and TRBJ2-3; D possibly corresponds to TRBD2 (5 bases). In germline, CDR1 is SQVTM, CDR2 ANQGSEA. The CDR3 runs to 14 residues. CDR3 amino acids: CSVVSWESTDTQNF. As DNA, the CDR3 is TGCAGCGTTGTTTCGTGGGAGAGCACAGATACGCAGAATTTT.

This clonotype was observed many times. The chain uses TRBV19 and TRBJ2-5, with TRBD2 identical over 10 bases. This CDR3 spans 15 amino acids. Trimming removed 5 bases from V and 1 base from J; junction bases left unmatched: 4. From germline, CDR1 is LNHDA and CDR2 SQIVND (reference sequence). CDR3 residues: CASSHLAGGQETQYF. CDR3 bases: TGTGCCAGTAGTCACTTAGCGGGGGGCCAAGAGACCCAGTACTTC. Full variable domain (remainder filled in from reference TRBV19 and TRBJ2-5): DGGITQSPKYLFRKEGQNVTLSCEQNLNHDAMYWYRQDPGQGLRLIYYSQIVNDFQKGDIAEGYSVSREKKESFPLTVTSAQKNPTAFYLCASSHLAGGQETQYFGPGTRLLVL.

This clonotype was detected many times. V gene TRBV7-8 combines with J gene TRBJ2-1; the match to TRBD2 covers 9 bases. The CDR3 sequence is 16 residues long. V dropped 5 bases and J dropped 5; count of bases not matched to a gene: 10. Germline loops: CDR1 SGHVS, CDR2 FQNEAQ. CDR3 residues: CASSPLSGGGDNEQFF. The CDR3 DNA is TGTGCCAGCAGCCCACTTAGCGGGGGCGGGGACAATGAGCAGTTCTTC.

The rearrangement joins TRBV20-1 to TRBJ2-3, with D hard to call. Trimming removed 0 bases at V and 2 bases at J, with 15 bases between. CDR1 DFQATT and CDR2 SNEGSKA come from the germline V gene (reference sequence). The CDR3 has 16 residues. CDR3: CSARDRQSYSTDTQYF. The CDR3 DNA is TGCAGTGCTAGAGATCGACAATCGTACTCCACAGATACGCAGTATTTT.

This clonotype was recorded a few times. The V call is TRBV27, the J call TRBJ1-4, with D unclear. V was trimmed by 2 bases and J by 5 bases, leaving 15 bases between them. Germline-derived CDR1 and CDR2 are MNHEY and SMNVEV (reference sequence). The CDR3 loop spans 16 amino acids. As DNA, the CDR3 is TGTGCCAGCAGTTTACAGGCCCCGGGCATAAATGAAAAACTGTTTTTT. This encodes CASSLQAPGINEKLFF.

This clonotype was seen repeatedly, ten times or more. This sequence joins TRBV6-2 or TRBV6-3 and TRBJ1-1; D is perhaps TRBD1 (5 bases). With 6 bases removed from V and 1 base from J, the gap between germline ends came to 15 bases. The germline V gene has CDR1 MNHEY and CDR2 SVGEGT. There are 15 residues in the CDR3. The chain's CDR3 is CASRQTRGSNTEAFF. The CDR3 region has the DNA TGTGCCAGCAGGCAGACAAGGGGATCGAACACTGAAGCTTTCTTT.

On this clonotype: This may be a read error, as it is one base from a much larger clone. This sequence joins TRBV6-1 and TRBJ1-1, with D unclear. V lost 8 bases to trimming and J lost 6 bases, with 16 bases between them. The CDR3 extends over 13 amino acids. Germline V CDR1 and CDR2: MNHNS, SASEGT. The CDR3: CASDFRANAEAFF. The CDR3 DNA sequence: TGTGCCAGCGATTTCCGGGCCAACGCTGAAGCTTTCTTT.

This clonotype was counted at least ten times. The DNA for the CDR3 is TGCGCCAGCAGCCAAGGCAGGGGGTACCAAGAGACCCAGTACTTC. Translation: CASSQGRGYQETQYF. This sequence joins TRBV4-3 and TRBJ2-5; 7 bases fit TRBD1. Germline V lookup: CDR1 LGHNA, CDR2 YSLEER. V was pared by 1 base and J by 0 bases, with 2 bases of the junction left unmatched. The CDR3 consists of 15 residues.

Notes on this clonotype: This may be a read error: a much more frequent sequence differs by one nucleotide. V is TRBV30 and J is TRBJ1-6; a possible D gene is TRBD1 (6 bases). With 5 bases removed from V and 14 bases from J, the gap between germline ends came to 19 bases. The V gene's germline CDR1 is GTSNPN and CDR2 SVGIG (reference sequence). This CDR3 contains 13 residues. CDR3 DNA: TGTGCCTGGGGTGCGGGGGGCCGAAAGGCCCTCCACTTT. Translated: CAWGAGGRKALHF.

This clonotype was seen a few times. Written as DNA, the CDR3 is TGTGCCAGCAGTGACGGGACAGGGATGATGAGGGACCCAGATACGCAGTATTTT. Protein product: CASSDGTGMMRDPDTQYF. The V call is TRBV6-5, the J call TRBJ2-3, with 9 bases identical to TRBD1. This CDR3 contains 18 residues. V was clipped by 5 bases and J by 4 bases; unmatched bases: 16. The V gene's germline CDR1 is MNHEY and CDR2 SVGAGI.